This TCR beta chain is drawn from a study of regulatory T cells in long-lasting Graves disease. This clonotype was observed many times. What it binds is unknown. Specified time point: persistent/refractory GD, antithyroid drugs over 5 years with positive TRAb. The TCR library was prepared using RNA isolated from PBMCs. Broader study findings: Newly diagnosed disease favored TRBV20-1 and TRBJ2-1 over persistent disease. Patients with persistent Graves' had lower TCR diversity than newly diagnosed patients.

V was trimmed by 4 bases and J by 0 bases, leaving 12 bases between them. The germline V gene has CDR1 MNHEY and CDR2 SVGAGI. There are 15 residues in the CDR3. Building of the TCR beta libraries involved iRepertoire HTBI primers and Arm-PCR of CDR3 regions. In the study's own analysis: The study identified about 60 TRBV and 13 to 15 TRBJ segments across samples. A single record per CDR3 protein comes from TCRdb applying MiXCR to the multiplex PCR reads. The V and J calls follow TCRdb's processing rather than the paper's. In the table there are roughly 500,000 distinct CDR3 sequences, less than 25% of which are singletons.

The rearrangement uses TRBV6-5 and TRBJ1-2; D not resolved. The starting material was peripheral blood mononuclear cells (PBMCs), obtained when the disease was refractory, from a patient treated with antithyroid drugs. The source is a female donor with Graves disease. This chain's CDR3 is CASSLTDYPNYGYTF. The CDR3 coding sequence is TGTGCCAGCAGTTTAACAGACTACCCTAACTATGGCTACACCTTC.